This T cell receptor (beta chain) was sequenced in a study of T cell responses to AZD1222 COVID-19 vaccine. Background on the study: The study pooled second doses at about 4 or about 12 weeks. Whole-study findings and limits: Just a handful of AZD1222 recipients tested seropositive at baseline. Repertoires were obtained only post-peak T cell response.

Clones were sequenced by immunoSEQ multiplex PCR, and TCRdb holds only the in-frame ones, with some missing. The sample shows 75,000 to 100,000 clones, 80% to 90% of them seen only once. Turning to this clone: Its specificity is unknown.

The trim removed 1 base at V and 4 bases at J, leaving 14 bases unmatched. There are 19 residues in the CDR3. Germline V lookup: CDR1 SGHTA, CDR2 FQGTGA. The V gene is TRBV7-3, the J gene TRBJ2-2, with 8 bases that match TRBD1. The clonotype comes from an adult in good health. This specimen consisted of peripheral blood, obtained on day 0 of AZD1222 vaccination. The CDR3: CASSLRSPGGMGGTGELFF. The CDR3 nucleotides are TGTGCCAGCAGCTTAAGATCCCCAGGGGGCATGGGGGGCACCGGGGAGCTGTTTTTT.